Listed below are T cell receptor beta chains from one sample, sequenced in a study of early T cells in non-severe SARS-CoV-2 infection. TCRdb re-analysed the 5' RACE reads in MiXCR, keeping a single row per CDR3 protein. Seen here are about 98,000 distinct CDR3 sequences, around 12% observed once, and the top ten hold less than 8%. Sequenced material: whole blood. These TCRs come from an adult who was a healthcare worker with PCR-confirmed SARS-CoV-2 infection or an uninfected control (not recorded which). CDR3s include the opening cysteine and the closing phenylalanine or tryptophan. Fields, in order: J gene, clone size, D gene, V gene, CDR3 protein, CDR3 DNA. A D gene is named only where the DNA matches it firmly. Only some rows state a clone size, as once, few, many or a class for expanded clones.

j_call: TRBJ2-5
clone_size: -
d_call: TRBD2
v_call: TRBV28
cdr3_aa: CASNLAGRQETQYF
cdr3_nt: TGTGCCAGCAATCTAGCGGGGAGACAAGAGACCCAGTACTTC

j_call: TRBJ1-3
clone_size: -
d_call: -
v_call: TRBV2
cdr3_aa: CASSEGANSGNTIYF
cdr3_nt: TGTGCCAGCAGTGAGGGGGCCAACTCTGGAAACACCATATATTTT

j_call: TRBJ2-4
clone_size: few
d_call: -
v_call: TRBV7-8
cdr3_aa: CASSSRAGIQYF
cdr3_nt: TGTGCCAGCAGCTCAAGGGCGGGGATTCAGTACTTC

j_call: TRBJ2-3
clone_size: many
d_call: -
v_call: TRBV6-5
cdr3_aa: CASSWYRDTDTQYF
cdr3_nt: TGTGCCAGCAGTTGGTACAGGGACACAGATACGCAGTATTTT

j_call: TRBJ1-2
clone_size: many
d_call: -
v_call: TRBV4-2
cdr3_aa: CASSQPNPNTGQTSNGYTF
cdr3_nt: TGTGCCAGCAGCCAACCCAACCCAAATACAGGCCAGACTTCTAATGGCTACACCTTC

j_call: TRBJ2-1
clone_size: few
d_call: -
v_call: TRBV10-1
cdr3_aa: CASSTGTDAYNEQFF
cdr3_nt: TGCGCCAGCAGTACCGGGACGGATGCTTACAATGAGCAGTTCTTC

j_call: TRBJ1-2
clone_size: many
d_call: TRBD1
v_call: TRBV12-3/TRBV12-4
cdr3_aa: CASSLGTALYGYTF
cdr3_nt: TGTGCCAGCAGTCTAGGGACAGCTCTCTATGGCTACACCTTC

j_call: TRBJ1-2
clone_size: many
d_call: TRBD1
v_call: TRBV5-6
cdr3_aa: CASSLIGTGGNYGYTF
cdr3_nt: TGTGCCAGCAGCTTGATTGGAACAGGGGGGAACTATGGCTACACCTTC

j_call: TRBJ2-5
clone_size: -
d_call: -
v_call: TRBV5-6
cdr3_aa: CASSLVGERDQYF
cdr3_nt: TGTGCCAGCAGCTTGGTTGGTGAGAGGGACCAGTACTTC

j_call: TRBJ2-3
clone_size: few
d_call: -
v_call: TRBV6-1
cdr3_aa: CATSIQEVHTQYF
cdr3_nt: TGTGCCACCAGCATACAGGAGGTGCATACGCAGTATTTT

j_call: TRBJ1-5
clone_size: many
d_call: -
v_call: TRBV12-3/TRBV12-4
cdr3_aa: CASTDYNQPQHF
cdr3_nt: TGTGCCAGCACCGACTATAATCAGCCCCAGCATTTT

j_call: TRBJ2-7
clone_size: many
d_call: -
v_call: TRBV12-3/TRBV12-4
cdr3_aa: CAIPQGRWKSYEQYF
cdr3_nt: TGTGCCATTCCGCAAGGCCGTTGGAAATCCTACGAGCAGTACTTC

j_call: TRBJ1-6
clone_size: few
d_call: -
v_call: TRBV27
cdr3_aa: CASSLSRDANSPLHF
cdr3_nt: TGTGCCAGCAGTTTGTCTAGGGACGCAAATTCACCCCTCCACTTT

j_call: TRBJ2-4
clone_size: few
d_call: -
v_call: TRBV28
cdr3_aa: CASSDRRGIQYF
cdr3_nt: TGTGCCAGCAGTGATCGTAGGGGCATTCAGTACTTC

j_call: TRBJ2-4
clone_size: few
d_call: TRBD1
v_call: TRBV20-1
cdr3_aa: CSAGGQEKNIQYF
cdr3_nt: TGCAGTGCTGGGGGACAGGAGAAAAACATTCAGTACTTC

j_call: TRBJ1-3
clone_size: medium-sized
d_call: -
v_call: TRBV12-3/TRBV12-4
cdr3_aa: CASRRADSGNTIYF
cdr3_nt: TGTGCCAGTAGAAGGGCAGACTCTGGAAACACCATATATTTT

j_call: TRBJ2-5
clone_size: few
d_call: TRBD1
v_call: TRBV2
cdr3_aa: CASKTGAGQETQYF
cdr3_nt: TGTGCCAGCAAAACAGGGGCCGGACAAGAGACCCAGTACTTC

j_call: TRBJ1-2
clone_size: many
d_call: TRBD1
v_call: TRBV18
cdr3_aa: CASSPAGTALFGGYTF
cdr3_nt: TGTGCCAGCTCACCCGCCGGGACAGCGCTTTTCGGTGGCTACACCTTC

j_call: TRBJ2-2
clone_size: many
d_call: -
v_call: TRBV28
cdr3_aa: CASSLDFVIAVF
cdr3_nt: TGTGCCAGCAGTTTAGACTTTGTGATAGCTGTTTTT

j_call: TRBJ2-3
clone_size: once
d_call: TRBD2
v_call: TRBV7-9
cdr3_aa: CARSSLAGRSDTQYF
cdr3_nt: TGTGCCAGAAGTTCCTTAGCGGGACGGTCAGATACGCAGTATTTT

j_call: TRBJ2-1
clone_size: few
d_call: -
v_call: TRBV10-1
cdr3_aa: CASSSGGPEYNEQFF
cdr3_nt: TGCGCCAGCAGTTCTGGTGGACCGGAATACAATGAGCAGTTCTTC

j_call: TRBJ2-1
clone_size: few
d_call: TRBD2
v_call: TRBV20-1
cdr3_aa: CSARDPGLALTYNEQFF
cdr3_nt: TGCAGTGCTAGAGATCCTGGACTAGCGCTTACCTACAATGAGCAGTTCTTC

j_call: TRBJ2-5
clone_size: many
d_call: -
v_call: TRBV6-2/TRBV6-3
cdr3_aa: CASRTARTQETQYF
cdr3_nt: TGTGCCAGCAGAACTGCCCGGACACAAGAGACCCAGTACTTC

j_call: TRBJ1-1
clone_size: -
d_call: -
v_call: TRBV11-1
cdr3_aa: CASSLASHEAFF
cdr3_nt: TGTGCCAGCAGCTTAGCTTCCCATGAAGCTTTCTTT

j_call: TRBJ1-2
clone_size: -
d_call: -
v_call: TRBV14
cdr3_aa: CASSPEDFSAAGYTF
cdr3_nt: TGTGCCAGCAGCCCAGAGGACTTCAGCGCAGCTGGCTACACCTTC

j_call: TRBJ2-3
clone_size: many
d_call: -
v_call: TRBV5-1
cdr3_aa: CASSGGGADTQYF
cdr3_nt: TGCGCCAGCAGCGGTGGCGGCGCAGATACGCAGTATTTT

j_call: TRBJ2-3
clone_size: -
d_call: TRBD2
v_call: TRBV3-1
cdr3_aa: CASSSRLAVTDTQYF
cdr3_nt: TGTGCCAGCAGCTCGCGACTAGCGGTCACAGATACGCAGTATTTT

j_call: TRBJ2-7
clone_size: few
d_call: -
v_call: TRBV7-2
cdr3_aa: CASSLSQARTYEQYF
cdr3_nt: TGTGCCAGCAGCCTTAGTCAGGCGAGGACCTACGAGCAGTACTTC

j_call: TRBJ2-1
clone_size: -
d_call: TRBD2
v_call: TRBV15
cdr3_aa: CATSTGLAADEQFF
cdr3_nt: TGTGCCACCAGTACGGGACTAGCAGCAGATGAGCAGTTCTTC

j_call: TRBJ1-4
clone_size: many
d_call: -
v_call: TRBV24-1
cdr3_aa: CATSESGATNEKLFF
cdr3_nt: TGTGCCACCAGTGAGTCGGGGGCAACTAATGAAAAACTGTTTTTT

j_call: TRBJ2-2
clone_size: many
d_call: TRBD2
v_call: TRBV29-1
cdr3_aa: CSVAASGRASGELFF
cdr3_nt: TGCAGCGTAGCGGCTAGCGGGAGGGCCTCTGGGGAGCTGTTTTTT

j_call: TRBJ1-2
clone_size: many
d_call: TRBD1
v_call: TRBV6-2/TRBV6-3
cdr3_aa: CASSQGQAGYTF
cdr3_nt: TGTGCCAGCAGCCAGGGACAGGCCGGCTACACCTTC

j_call: TRBJ2-7
clone_size: many
d_call: -
v_call: TRBV11-2
cdr3_aa: CASSPLYEQYF
cdr3_nt: TGTGCCAGCAGCCCACTATACGAGCAGTACTTC

j_call: TRBJ2-3
clone_size: few
d_call: -
v_call: TRBV6-2/TRBV6-3
cdr3_aa: CASSLGHPTDTQYF
cdr3_nt: TGTGCCAGCAGTCTCGGACACCCCACAGATACGCAGTATTTT

j_call: TRBJ2-7
clone_size: few
d_call: -
v_call: TRBV7-8
cdr3_aa: CASSLRSKTRGFLSHEQYF
cdr3_nt: TGTGCCAGCAGCTTAAGGTCAAAGACTAGAGGTTTTTTGTCCCACGAGCAGTACTTC

j_call: TRBJ2-2
clone_size: few
d_call: -
v_call: TRBV6-5
cdr3_aa: CASSYLNTGELFF
cdr3_nt: TGTGCCAGCAGTTACCTGAACACCGGGGAGCTGTTTTTT

j_call: TRBJ1-1
clone_size: few
d_call: -
v_call: TRBV7-2
cdr3_aa: CASSSQGNTEAFF
cdr3_nt: TGTGCCAGCAGCTCCCAGGGGAACACTGAAGCTTTCTTT

j_call: TRBJ2-3
clone_size: few
d_call: TRBD2
v_call: TRBV20-1
cdr3_aa: CSASLAGVPDTQYF
cdr3_nt: TGCAGTGCTAGTCTAGCGGGAGTTCCAGATACGCAGTATTTT

j_call: TRBJ2-3
clone_size: many
d_call: -
v_call: TRBV4-3
cdr3_aa: CASSLEGSDTQYF
cdr3_nt: TGCGCCAGCAGCCTGGAGGGCTCAGATACGCAGTATTTT

j_call: TRBJ2-5
clone_size: few
d_call: -
v_call: TRBV4-1
cdr3_aa: CASSREEGETQYF
cdr3_nt: TGCGCCAGCAGCCGCGAGGAGGGAGAGACCCAGTACTTC

j_call: TRBJ1-1
clone_size: once
d_call: -
v_call: TRBV20-1
cdr3_aa: CSARTVGNTEAFF
cdr3_nt: TGCAGTGCTCGCACTGTAGGAAACACTGAAGCTTTCTTT

j_call: TRBJ2-2
clone_size: -
d_call: -
v_call: TRBV14
cdr3_aa: CASSQVHGGELFF
cdr3_nt: TGTGCCAGCAGCCAAGTTCATGGCGGGGAGCTGTTTTTT

j_call: TRBJ1-1
clone_size: many
d_call: -
v_call: TRBV28
cdr3_aa: CASSFGRSGNTEAFF
cdr3_nt: TGTGCCAGCAGTTTTGGTCGGTCCGGGAACACTGAAGCTTTCTTT

j_call: TRBJ2-4
clone_size: -
d_call: TRBD1
v_call: TRBV7-2
cdr3_aa: CASSTGQGNIQYF
cdr3_nt: TGTGCCAGCAGCACGGGACAGGGGAACATTCAGTACTTC

j_call: TRBJ2-1
clone_size: few
d_call: TRBD2
v_call: TRBV20-1
cdr3_aa: CSASTGLPVDNEQFF
cdr3_nt: TGCAGTGCGAGTACGGGACTACCCGTCGACAATGAGCAGTTCTTC

j_call: TRBJ2-4
clone_size: many
d_call: -
v_call: TRBV7-2
cdr3_aa: CASSLATGGGIQYF
cdr3_nt: TGTGCCAGCAGCTTAGCGACAGGAGGTGGTATTCAGTACTTC

j_call: TRBJ2-5
clone_size: many
d_call: TRBD2
v_call: TRBV4-2
cdr3_aa: CASSQVGSGRAETQYF
cdr3_nt: TGTGCCAGCAGCCAAGTCGGAAGCGGGAGGGCGGAGACCCAGTACTTC

j_call: TRBJ2-7
clone_size: many
d_call: -
v_call: TRBV20-1
cdr3_aa: CSAKDSSPYEQYF
cdr3_nt: TGCAGTGCGAAGGACTCGAGTCCCTACGAGCAGTACTTC

j_call: TRBJ2-4
clone_size: few
d_call: -
v_call: TRBV5-1
cdr3_aa: CASSSTTAAKNIQYF
cdr3_nt: TGCGCCAGCAGTTCTACGACAGCAGCCAAAAACATTCAGTACTTC

j_call: TRBJ1-1
clone_size: many
d_call: -
v_call: TRBV10-3
cdr3_aa: CAIGGGRAAEAFF
cdr3_nt: TGTGCCATCGGGGGCGGCAGGGCGGCGGAAGCTTTCTTT

j_call: TRBJ2-5
clone_size: many
d_call: -
v_call: TRBV7-9
cdr3_aa: CASSYRVQETQYF
cdr3_nt: TGTGCCAGCAGTTACAGAGTCCAAGAGACCCAGTACTTC

j_call: TRBJ2-3
clone_size: many
d_call: TRBD2
v_call: TRBV6-1
cdr3_aa: CASSEEAGGTDTQYF
cdr3_nt: TGTGCCAGCAGTGAAGAGGCGGGAGGCACAGATACGCAGTATTTT

j_call: TRBJ2-1
clone_size: -
d_call: TRBD2
v_call: TRBV7-2
cdr3_aa: CASSLVGGSSSYNVQFF
cdr3_nt: TGTGCCAGCAGCTTAGTGGGCGGGAGTAGCTCCTACAATGTGCAGTTCTTC

j_call: TRBJ2-5
clone_size: -
d_call: TRBD2
v_call: TRBV20-1
cdr3_aa: CSAGLAASGTQYF
cdr3_nt: TGCAGTGCTGGTCTAGCGGCCTCGGGGACCCAGTACTTC

j_call: TRBJ2-3
clone_size: many
d_call: TRBD1
v_call: TRBV29-1
cdr3_aa: CSGTGDDNTDTQYF
cdr3_nt: TGCAGCGGGACAGGGGACGATAACACAGATACGCAGTATTTT

j_call: TRBJ2-7
clone_size: few
d_call: -
v_call: TRBV16
cdr3_aa: CASSQSFGGYEQYF
cdr3_nt: TGTGCCAGCAGCCAATCGTTCGGGGGTTACGAGCAGTACTTC

j_call: TRBJ2-5
clone_size: -
d_call: -
v_call: TRBV25-1
cdr3_aa: CASSVPGPQETQYF
cdr3_nt: TGTGCCAGCAGCGTCCCGGGGCCCCAAGAGACCCAGTACTTC